Presented here are 15 T cell receptor beta chains from one specimen sequenced in a study of blood T cell repertoires in COVID-19 (dated by TCRdb to 2019 to 2021). The library was built by means of the immunoSEQ multiplex PCR assay. TCRdb limited this immuneACCESS table to in-frame rearrangements with V and J called. A share of clones is missing; checked studies link under half to unresolved V genes, and the rest is unexplained. A total of roughly 400,000 clones appear in this sample, roughly nine tenths of them only once. Around 1.1% of the sample rests with the top ten. Specimen: PBMCs or T cells enriched from blood (not recorded which). All receptors come from a man aged 25-45 years who had recovered from COVID-19.

V usage is TRBV10-3 and J usage is TRBJ2-7; a weak D match, TRBD1 (7 bases). Trimming cost V 10 bases and J 1 base, with 17 bases left between them. This CDR3 region has 14 residues. CDR1 ENHRY and CDR2 SYGVKD come from the germline V gene. The CDR3: CATSWAGQSYEQYF. CDR3 sequence (DNA): TGTGCCACCTCCTGGGCGGGACAGTCCTACGAGCAGTACTTC.

The rearrangement links TRBV12-3 or TRBV12-4 to TRBJ2-5; 9 bases align to TRBD1. This CDR3 region has 13 residues. The V gene end was trimmed by 5 bases and the J gene end by 6 bases; junction bases not matched to a gene: 4. CDR3 residues: CASSGGQGQTQYF. The CDR3 nucleotides read TGTGCCAGCAGTGGTGGACAGGGGCAGACCCAGTACTTC.

The chain joins TRBV23-1 to TRBJ1-3, with a weak D call TRBD1 (5 bases). TRBV23-1 is classed as an ORF, of uncertain function. The CDR3 has 14 residues. Trimming shortened V by 9 bases and J by 7 bases, and 19 bases separated the two germline ends. As DNA, the CDR3 is TGCGCCAGACCTACCGGGCCTCGGGGGAACACCATATATTTT. It is translated as CARPTGPRGNTIYF.

About this clone: Other DNA sequences in this sample translate to the same CDR3. This chain links TRBV5-1 with TRBJ2-3; 10 bases map to TRBD2. V trimming: 0 bases; J trimming: 4 bases; junction bases outside the gene matches: 5. Germline-derived CDR1 and CDR2 are SGHRS and YFSETQ. There are 16 residues in the CDR3. CDR3 residues: CASSLASGSFADTQYF. As DNA, the CDR3 is TGCGCCAGCAGCTTGGCTAGCGGGAGCTTTGCAGATACGCAGTATTTT. Full variable domain (remainder filled in from reference TRBV5-1 and TRBJ2-3): KAGVTQTPRYLIKTRGQQVTLSCSPISGHRSVSWYQQTPGQGLQFLFEYFSETQRNKGNFPGRFSGRQFSNSRSEMNVSTLELGDSALYLCASSLASGSFADTQYFGPGTRLTVL.

The chain links TRBV28 to TRBJ1-2; D perhaps matches TRBD1 (6 bases). Germline assignment: CDR1 MDHEN and CDR2 SYDVKM. The CDR3 consists of 13 residues. V was cut by 6 bases and J by 3 bases, with 11 bases left in between. The CDR3 nucleotides read TGTGCCAGCAGGAGGACAGTCGACTATGGCTACACCTTC. This codes for CASRRTVDYGYTF.

This chain links TRBV20-1 with TRBJ1-1; D is unresolved. V lost 2 bases, J lost 4 bases, and 5 bases lay in between. Germline CDR1 is DFQATT and CDR2 is SNEGSKA (reference sequence). The CDR3 is 11 residues long. The CDR3 DNA reads TGCAGTGCTAGATATAGCACTGAAGCTTTCTTT. It encodes CSARYSTEAFF.

V and J are TRBV5-1 and TRBJ2-1; 7 nucleotides match TRBD2. The CDR3 has 14 amino acids. Looked up from germline, CDR1 is SGHRS and CDR2 is YFSETQ. J gave up 0 bases and V 7 bases, and 4 bases lay outside the gene matches. CDR3 sequence reads: CASGEGPSYNEQFF. In nucleotides, the CDR3 is TGCGCCAGCGGGGAGGGGCCCTCCTACAATGAGCAGTTCTTC.

The chain employs TRBV6-5 and TRBJ2-2, with TRBD2 matching 9 bases. CDR3 length: 15 residues. V was clipped by 6 bases and J by 1 base; unmatched bases: 3. Germline V gene sequence: CDR1 MNHEY, CDR2 SVGAGI. DNA for the CDR3: TGTGCCAGCAGCATACTAGCGGGGAACACCGGGGAGCTGTTTTTT. It is translated as CASSILAGNTGELFF.

J is TRBJ1-3 and V is TRBV12-5, with 9 bases identical to TRBD1. The CDR3 contains 16 residues. With V trimmed by 1 base and J by 2 bases, 3 bases remained unmatched. From germline, CDR1 is LGHNT and CDR2 FRNRAP. CDR3 bases: TGTGCTAGTGGTTTGGACGACAGGGGGGCTGGAAACACCATATATTTT. This encodes CASGLDDRGAGNTIYF.

The rearrangement joins TRBV7-6 to TRBJ1-1; D is undetermined. This CDR3 comprises 11 residues. V was shortened by 5 bases and J by 7 bases, with 8 bases between the two germline ends. From germline, CDR1 is SGHVS and CDR2 FNYEAQ. CDR3 in amino acids: CASSQPGEAFF. CDR3 sequence (DNA): TGTGCCAGCAGCCAACCAGGTGAAGCTTTCTTT.

This clone was picked up a small number of times. This CDR3 reads CASSPGQGMNTEAFF. For the CDR3, the DNA is TGCGCCAGCAGCCCGGGACAGGGGATGAACACTGAAGCTTTCTTT. J is TRBJ1-1 and V is TRBV5-1, with 10 bases aligning to TRBD1. CDR1 is SGHRS, CDR2 YFSETQ, per germline. The CDR3 contains 15 residues. V trimming: 4 bases; J trimming: 0 bases; junction bases outside the gene matches: 3.

The rearrangement uses TRBV24-1 and TRBJ1-3; TRBD1 might be the D (6 bases). Germline assignment: CDR1 KGHDR and CDR2 SFDVKD. Trimming pared 8 bases from V and 0 bases from J, leaving 22 bases between. The CDR3 sequence is 18 residues long. The CDR3 nucleotides are TGTGCCACCATTGGGGACCGACAGGAGAGATTCTCTGGAAACACCATATATTTT. It yields the protein CATIGDRQERFSGNTIYF.

The chain links TRBV10-2 to TRBJ1-6; 7 positions match TRBD1. The CDR3 is 13 amino acids. Germline CDR1 is WSHSY and CDR2 is SAAADI. J was trimmed by 6 bases and V by 6 bases; bases with no gene match: 2. The CDR3 DNA reads TGCGCCAGCAGAACAGGGGTTAATTCACCCCTCCACTTT. It is translated as CASRTGVNSPLHF.

The rearrangement joins TRBV11-2 to TRBJ1-2; D is ambiguous. The CDR3 has 16 amino acids. Between the trimmed V and J ends, which lost 5 bases and 8 bases, there was a span of 24 bases. The germline V gene encodes CDR1 SGHAT and CDR2 FQNNGV. The CDR3 protein is CASSHTLRRRGGGYTF. The CDR3 nucleotides read TGTGCCAGCAGCCATACCCTACGGAGACGAGGCGGCGGCTACACCTTC.

The CDR3 region is CASSLFGQANTDTQYF. The CDR3, as DNA: TGTGCCAGCAGCTTATTCGGACAGGCGAACACAGATACGCAGTATTTT. J is TRBJ2-3 and V is TRBV7-3, with 7 positions matching TRBD1. The CDR3 spans 16 residues. The V gene's germline CDR1 is SGHTA and CDR2 FQGTGA. Trimming removed 2 bases from V and 2 bases from J; junction bases left unmatched: 7.